The present entry profiles one T cell receptor beta chain with its context. The repertoire was sequenced with immunoSEQ multiplex PCR; TCRdb's copy has only in-frame clones and lacks some. The repertoire holds some 180,000 clones, roughly nine tenths seen once, with under 25% in the top ten. The data belong to a study of blood T cell repertoires in COVID-19. Study background: Acute and convalescent COVID-19 specimens originated in the United States, Italy and Spain.

The CDR3 runs to 15 residues. Germline V gives CDR1 SGDLS, CDR2 YYNGEE. V lost 0 bases, J lost 1 base, and 8 bases lay in between. Specimen: peripheral blood. The rearrangement links TRBV9 to TRBJ1-5; D not resolved. The sequence derives from a man in his 70s with active or convalescent COVID-19. The CDR3 loop is CASSVGALSNQPQHF. CDR3 in DNA: TGTGCCAGCAGCGTAGGGGCACTGAGCAATCAGCCCCAGCATTTT.